The clone carrying this TCR beta chain was observed a single time. V trimming: 3 bases; J trimming: 4 bases; junction bases outside the gene matches: 5. This CDR3 spans 15 amino acids. Germline loops: CDR1 DFQATT, CDR2 SNEGSKA (reference sequence). The data stem from a study of blood T cell repertoires in COVID-19. About the study: Samples taken during acute and convalescent COVID-19 were collected in the United States, Italy and Spain.

Clones were sequenced by immunoSEQ multiplex PCR, and TCRdb holds only the in-frame ones, with some missing. The sample has 430,000 or so clones; about 90% are singletons. This TCR was recovered from a man younger than 35 with COVID-19, enrolled during active disease. The sequencing sample was made of peripheral blood. This chain connects TRBV20-1 to TRBJ2-2; 10 bases are shared with TRBD1. The DNA for the CDR3 is TGCAGTGCTAGTAGGACAGGGGGGAGCACCGGGGAGCTGTTTTTT. Protein sequence: CSASRTGGSTGELFF.